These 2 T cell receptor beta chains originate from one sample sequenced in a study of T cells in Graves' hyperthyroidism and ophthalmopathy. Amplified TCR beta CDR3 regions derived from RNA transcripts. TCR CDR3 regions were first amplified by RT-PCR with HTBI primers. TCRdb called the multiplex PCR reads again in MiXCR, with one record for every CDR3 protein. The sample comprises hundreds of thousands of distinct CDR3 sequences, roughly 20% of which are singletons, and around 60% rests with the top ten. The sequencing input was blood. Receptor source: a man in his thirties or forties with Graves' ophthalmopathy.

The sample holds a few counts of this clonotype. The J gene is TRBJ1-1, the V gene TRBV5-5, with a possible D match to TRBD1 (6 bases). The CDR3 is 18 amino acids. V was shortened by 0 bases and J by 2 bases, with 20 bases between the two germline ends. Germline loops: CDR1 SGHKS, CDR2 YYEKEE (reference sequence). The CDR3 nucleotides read TGTGCCAGCAGCTTGGTTCAGGAGTGGGGGCCCGAAAACACTGAAGCTTTCTTT. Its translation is CASSLVQEWGPENTEAFF.

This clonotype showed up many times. CDR3 amino acids: CASSPETEFEQYF. CDR3 DNA sequence: TGTGCCAGCAGCCCCGAGACTGAGTTTGAGCAGTACTTC. V is TRBV7-9 and J is TRBJ2-7; the D is unclear. This CDR3 spans 13 amino acids. Trimming pared 5 bases from V and 7 bases from J, leaving 15 bases between. Germline CDR1 is SEHNR and CDR2 is FQNEAQ (reference sequence).